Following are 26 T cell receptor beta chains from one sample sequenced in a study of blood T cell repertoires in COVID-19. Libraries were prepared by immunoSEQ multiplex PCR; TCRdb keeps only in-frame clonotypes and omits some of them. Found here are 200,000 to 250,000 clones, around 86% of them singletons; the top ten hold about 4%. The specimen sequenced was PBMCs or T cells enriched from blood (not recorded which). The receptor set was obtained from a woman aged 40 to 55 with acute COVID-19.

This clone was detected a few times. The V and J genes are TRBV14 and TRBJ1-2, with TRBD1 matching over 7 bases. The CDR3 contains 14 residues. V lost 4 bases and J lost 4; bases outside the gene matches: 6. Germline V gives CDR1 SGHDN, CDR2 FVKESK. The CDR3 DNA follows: TGTGCCAGCAGCCCGGGACAGACGTCCTATGGCTACACCTTC. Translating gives CASSPGQTSYGYTF.

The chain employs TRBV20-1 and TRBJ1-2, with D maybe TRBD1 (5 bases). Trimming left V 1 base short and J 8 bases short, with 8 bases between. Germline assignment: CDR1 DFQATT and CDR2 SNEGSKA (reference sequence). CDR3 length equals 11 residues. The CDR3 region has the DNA TGCAGTGCTAGAGGGGGCGAAGGCTACACCTTC. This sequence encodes CSARGGEGYTF.

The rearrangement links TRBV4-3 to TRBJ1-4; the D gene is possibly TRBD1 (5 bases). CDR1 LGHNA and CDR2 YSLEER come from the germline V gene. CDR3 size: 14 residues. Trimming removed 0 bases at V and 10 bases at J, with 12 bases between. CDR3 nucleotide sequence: TGCGCCAGCAGCCAAGATCACTCCCAGGGAAAACTGTTTTTT. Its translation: CASSQDHSQGKLFF.

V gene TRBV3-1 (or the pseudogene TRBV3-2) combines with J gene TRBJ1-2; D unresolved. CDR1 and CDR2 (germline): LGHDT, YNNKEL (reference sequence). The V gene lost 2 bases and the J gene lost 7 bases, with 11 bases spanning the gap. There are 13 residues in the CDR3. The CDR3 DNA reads TGTGCCAGCAGCCAACGTCTTTCGGGTGGCTACACCTTC. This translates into CASSQRLSGGYTF.

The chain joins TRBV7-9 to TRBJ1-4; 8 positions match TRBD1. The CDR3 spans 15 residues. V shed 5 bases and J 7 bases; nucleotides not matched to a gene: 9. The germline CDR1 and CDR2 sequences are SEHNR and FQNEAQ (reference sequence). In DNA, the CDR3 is TGTGCCAGCAGCCCGGAACAGGGGGAGGTTGAAAAACTGTTTTTT. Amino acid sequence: CASSPEQGEVEKLFF.

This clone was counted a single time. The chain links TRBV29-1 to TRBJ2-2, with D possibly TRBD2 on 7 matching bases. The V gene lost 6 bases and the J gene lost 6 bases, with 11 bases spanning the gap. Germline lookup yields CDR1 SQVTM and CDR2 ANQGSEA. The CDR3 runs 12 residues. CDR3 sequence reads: CSVLGGAGELFF. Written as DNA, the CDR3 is TGCAGCGTCCTAGGGGGGGCCGGGGAGCTGTTTTTT.

The CDR3 sequence is CSVENLGQGAWGYGYTF. CDR3 nucleotides: TGCAGCGTTGAAAATTTGGGGCAGGGGGCATGGGGCTATGGCTACACCTTC. The rearrangement uses TRBV29-1 and TRBJ1-2; TRBD1 matches at 8 bases. The CDR3 has 17 amino acids. CDR1 SQVTM and CDR2 ANQGSEA come from the germline V gene. Trimming at V came to 2 bases and at J to 4 bases, leaving 15 bases not matched to a gene.

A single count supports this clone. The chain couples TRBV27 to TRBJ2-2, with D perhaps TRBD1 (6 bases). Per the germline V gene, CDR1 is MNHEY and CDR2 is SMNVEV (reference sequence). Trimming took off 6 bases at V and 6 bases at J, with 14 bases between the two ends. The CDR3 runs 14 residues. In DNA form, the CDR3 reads TGTGCCAGCAGCCAGGGGAACAAGCCCGGGGAGCTGTTTTTT. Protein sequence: CASSQGNKPGELFF.

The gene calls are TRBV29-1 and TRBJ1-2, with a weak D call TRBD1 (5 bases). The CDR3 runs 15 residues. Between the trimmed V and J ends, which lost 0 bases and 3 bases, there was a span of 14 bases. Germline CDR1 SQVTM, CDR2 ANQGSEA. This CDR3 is CSVEEGGVGDYGYTF. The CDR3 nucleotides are TGCAGCGTTGAAGAAGGCGGGGTAGGGGACTATGGCTACACCTTC.

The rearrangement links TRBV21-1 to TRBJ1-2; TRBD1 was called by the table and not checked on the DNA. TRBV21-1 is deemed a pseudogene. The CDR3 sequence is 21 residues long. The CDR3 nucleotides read TGTGCCAGCACCATCCCGGACCCCGGCCAGTCCGGGACAGGGGGCGCAGATGGCTACACCTTC. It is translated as CASTIPDPGQSGTGGADGYTF.

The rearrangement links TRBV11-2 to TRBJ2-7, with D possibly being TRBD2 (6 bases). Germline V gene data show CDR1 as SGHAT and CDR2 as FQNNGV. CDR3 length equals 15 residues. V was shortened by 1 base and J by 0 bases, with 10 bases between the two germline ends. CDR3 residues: CASSLGRGVSYEQYF. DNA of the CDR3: TGTGCCAGCAGCTTAGGGCGGGGTGTCTCCTACGAGCAGTACTTC.

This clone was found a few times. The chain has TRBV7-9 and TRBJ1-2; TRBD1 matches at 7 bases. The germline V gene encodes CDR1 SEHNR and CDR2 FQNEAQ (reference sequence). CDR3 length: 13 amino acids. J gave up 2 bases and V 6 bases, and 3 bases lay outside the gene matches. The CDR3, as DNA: TGTGCCAGCAGTCTACAGGGGAACTATGGCTACACCTTC. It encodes CASSLQGNYGYTF.

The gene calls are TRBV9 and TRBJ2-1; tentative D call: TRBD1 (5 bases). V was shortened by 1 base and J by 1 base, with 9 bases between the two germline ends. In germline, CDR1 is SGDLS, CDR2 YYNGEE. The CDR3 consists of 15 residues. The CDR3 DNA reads TGTGCCAGCAGCGTACAGGGAAGATCCTACAATGAGCAGTTCTTC. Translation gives CASSVQGRSYNEQFF. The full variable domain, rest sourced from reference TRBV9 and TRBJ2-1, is DSGVTQTPKHLITATGQRVTLRCSPRSGDLSVYWYQQSLDQGLQFLIQYYNGEERAKGNILERFSAQQFPDLHSELNLSSLELGDSALYFCASSVQGRSYNEQFFGPGTRLTVL.

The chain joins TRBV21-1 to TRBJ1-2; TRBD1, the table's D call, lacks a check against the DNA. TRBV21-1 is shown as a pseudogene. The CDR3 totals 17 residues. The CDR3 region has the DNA TGTGCCAGCAGCAGAATTAGACAGGCCCGTTTCAACTATGGCTACACCTTC. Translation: CASSRIRQARFNYGYTF.

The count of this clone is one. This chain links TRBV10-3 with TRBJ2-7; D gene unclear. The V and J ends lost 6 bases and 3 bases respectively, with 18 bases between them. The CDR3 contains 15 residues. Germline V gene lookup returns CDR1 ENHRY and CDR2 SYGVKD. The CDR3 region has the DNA TGTGCCATCAGAATACGATGTCAGAACTACTACGAGCAGTACTTC. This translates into CAIRIRCQNYYEQYF.

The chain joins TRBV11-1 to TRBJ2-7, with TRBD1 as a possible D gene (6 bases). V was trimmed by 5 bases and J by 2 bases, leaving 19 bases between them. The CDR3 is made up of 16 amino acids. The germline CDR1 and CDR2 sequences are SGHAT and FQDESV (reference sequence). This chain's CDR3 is CASSHIQGADAYEQYV. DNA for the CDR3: TGTGCCAGCAGCCACATACAGGGCGCTGACGCCTACGAGCAGTACGTC.

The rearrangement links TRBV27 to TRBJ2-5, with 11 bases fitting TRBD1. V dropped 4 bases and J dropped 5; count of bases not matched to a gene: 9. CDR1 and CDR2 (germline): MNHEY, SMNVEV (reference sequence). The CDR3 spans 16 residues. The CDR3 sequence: CASSWRTGGVGETQYF. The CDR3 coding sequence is TGTGCCAGCAGTTGGAGGACAGGGGGCGTTGGGGAGACCCAGTACTTC.

The CDR3 spells CASSSDLPLHF. In DNA, the CDR3 is TGTGCCAGCAGCTCCGACTTACCCCTCCACTTT. This chain uses TRBV7-9 with TRBJ1-6, with D uncertain. The CDR3 consists of 11 residues. Deletions cut 4 bases from V and 12 bases from J, with 7 bases between. Germline V gene lookup returns CDR1 SEHNR and CDR2 FQNEAQ (reference sequence). Supplemented by reference TRBV7-9 and TRBJ1-6, the full variable domain reads DTGVSQNPRHKITKRGQNVTFRCDPISEHNRLYWYRQTLGQGPEFLTYFQNEAQLEKSRLLSDRFSAERPKGSFSTLEIQRTEQGDSAMYLCASSSDLPLHFGNGTRLTVT.

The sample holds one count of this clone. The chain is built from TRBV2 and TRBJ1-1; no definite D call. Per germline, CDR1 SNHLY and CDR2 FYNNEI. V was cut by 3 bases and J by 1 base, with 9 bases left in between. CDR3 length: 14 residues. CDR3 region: CASSELVTNTEAFF. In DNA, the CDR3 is TGTGCCAGCAGTGAGCTAGTTACGAACACTGAAGCTTTCTTT.

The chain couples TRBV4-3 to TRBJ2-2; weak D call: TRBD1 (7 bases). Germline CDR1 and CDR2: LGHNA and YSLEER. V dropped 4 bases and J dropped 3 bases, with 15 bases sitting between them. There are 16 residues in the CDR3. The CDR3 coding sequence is TGCGCCAGCAGCCCCGACAGGGACTGGGACACCGGGGAGCTGTTTTTT. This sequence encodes CASSPDRDWDTGELFF.

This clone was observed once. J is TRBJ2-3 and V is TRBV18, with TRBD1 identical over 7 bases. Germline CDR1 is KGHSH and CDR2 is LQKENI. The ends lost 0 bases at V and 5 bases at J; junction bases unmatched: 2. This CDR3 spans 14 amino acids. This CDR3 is CASSPPPGGDTQYF. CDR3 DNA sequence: TGTGCCAGCTCACCACCCCCAGGGGGAGATACGCAGTATTTT.

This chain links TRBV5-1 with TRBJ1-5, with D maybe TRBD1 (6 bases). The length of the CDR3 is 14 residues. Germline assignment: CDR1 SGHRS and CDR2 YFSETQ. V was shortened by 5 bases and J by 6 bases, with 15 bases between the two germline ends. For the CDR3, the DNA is TGCGCCAGCAGATCGGAAGGGGGACGTCAGCCCCAGCATTTT. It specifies CASRSEGGRQPQHF.

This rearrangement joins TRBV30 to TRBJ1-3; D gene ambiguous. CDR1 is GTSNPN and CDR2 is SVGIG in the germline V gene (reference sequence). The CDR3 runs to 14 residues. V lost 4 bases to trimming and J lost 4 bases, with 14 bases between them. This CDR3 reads CAWTPTGSGNTIYF. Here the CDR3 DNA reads TGTGCCTGGACCCCGACTGGATCCGGAAACACCATATATTTT.

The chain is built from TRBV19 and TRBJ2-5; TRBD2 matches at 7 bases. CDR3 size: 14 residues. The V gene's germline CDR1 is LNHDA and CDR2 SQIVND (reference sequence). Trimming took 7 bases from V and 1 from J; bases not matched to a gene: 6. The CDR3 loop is CASTASGGQETQYF. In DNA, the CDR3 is TGTGCCAGTACGGCGTCGGGGGGCCAAGAGACCCAGTACTTC. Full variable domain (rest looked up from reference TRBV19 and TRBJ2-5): DGGITQSPKYLFRKEGQNVTLSCEQNLNHDAMYWYRQDPGQGLRLIYYSQIVNDFQKGDIAEGYSVSREKKESFPLTVTSAQKNPTAFYLCASTASGGQETQYFGPGTRLLVL.

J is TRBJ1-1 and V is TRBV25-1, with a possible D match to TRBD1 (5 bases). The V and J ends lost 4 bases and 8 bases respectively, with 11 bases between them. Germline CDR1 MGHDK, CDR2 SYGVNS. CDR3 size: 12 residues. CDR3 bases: TGTGCCAGCAGTGGAAAAGGGGTCGAAGCTTTCTTT. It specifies CASSGKGVEAFF.

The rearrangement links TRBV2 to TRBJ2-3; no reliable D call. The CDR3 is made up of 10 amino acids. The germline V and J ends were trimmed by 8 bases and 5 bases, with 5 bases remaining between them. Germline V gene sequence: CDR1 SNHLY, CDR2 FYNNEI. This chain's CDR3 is CASELDTQYF. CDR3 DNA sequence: TGTGCCAGCGAGCTAGATACGCAGTATTTT. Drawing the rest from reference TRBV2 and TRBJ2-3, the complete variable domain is EPEVTQTPSHQVTQMGQEVILRCVPISNHLYFYWYRQILGQKVEFLVSFYNNEISEKSEIFDDQFSVERPDGSNFTLKIRSTKLEDSAMYFCASELDTQYFGPGTRLTVL.